This TCR beta chain was recovered during a study of shared clonotypes between healthy human individuals. General study points: Generation probabilities were higher for clonotypes shared across all four sorted-subset donors than for unshared ones. Few donors restricted represented genetic and exposure-history diversity.

Only in-frame clones appear in the TCRdb table, and some are missing; sequencing was by immunoSEQ multiplex PCR. Seen here are more than 550,000 clones, approximately 72% observed once, and the top ten hold under 2%. Donors had no recently reported acute infections or vaccinations and were HIV-negative. Every donor was a Caucasian adult from Nashville, Tennessee. Note on this clone: Its target is unknown.

V lost 4 bases and J lost 3; bases outside the gene matches: 3. CDR1 is ENHRY and CDR2 is SYGVKD in the germline V gene. The CDR3 totals 13 residues. The specimen sequenced was memory CD4+ T cells sorted from blood. Subset defined: CD45RA-negative fraction. The chain combines TRBV10-3 with TRBJ2-7; 7 bases fit TRBD1. This TCR was sampled from a woman aged 25 to 39 in good health. CDR3 sequence reads: CAISGQGLYEQYF. CDR3 bases: TGTGCCATCAGTGGACAGGGCCTCTACGAGCAGTACTTC.